This T cell receptor beta chain is from a study of T cell responses to AZD1222 COVID-19 vaccine. General study results and limits: At baseline, seropositivity was found in only a handful of AZD1222 recipients. Elevations in Spike-specific TCR breadth and depth followed administration of two AZD1222 doses. None of the repertoires were sampled until the peak T cell response had passed.

About this clone itself: What it recognizes is unknown.

Assay: immunoSEQ multiplex PCR; the TCRdb copy retains only in-frame clones and omits some. The sample consists of roughly 140,000 clones, more than 75% of them appearing once. The V gene's germline CDR1 is LGHNA and CDR2 YSLEER. Deletions cut 0 bases from V and 15 bases from J, with 18 bases between. The CDR3 length is 14 residues. This rearrangement joins TRBV4-3 to TRBJ2-1; D unclear. The origin of this receptor is an adult in good health. Sample: peripheral blood, taken on day 0 of AZD1222 vaccination. Here the CDR3 DNA reads TGCGCCAGCAGCCAAGAGGCCTTACCCGCAGAACTGTTCTTC. Translation: CASSQEALPAELFF.